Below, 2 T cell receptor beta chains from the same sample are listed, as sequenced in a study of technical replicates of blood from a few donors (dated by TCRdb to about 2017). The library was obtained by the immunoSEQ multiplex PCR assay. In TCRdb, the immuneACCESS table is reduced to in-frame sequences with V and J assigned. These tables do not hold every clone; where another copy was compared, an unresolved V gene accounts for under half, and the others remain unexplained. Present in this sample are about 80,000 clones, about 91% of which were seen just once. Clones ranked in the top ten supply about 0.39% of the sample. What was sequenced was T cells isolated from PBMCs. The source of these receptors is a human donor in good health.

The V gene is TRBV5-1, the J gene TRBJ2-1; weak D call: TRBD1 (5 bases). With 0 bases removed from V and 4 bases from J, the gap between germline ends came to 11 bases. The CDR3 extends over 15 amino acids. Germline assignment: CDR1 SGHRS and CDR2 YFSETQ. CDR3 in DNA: TGCGCCAGCAGCTTGGAGACAGTCAGATACAATGAGCAGTTCTTC. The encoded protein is CASSLETVRYNEQFF. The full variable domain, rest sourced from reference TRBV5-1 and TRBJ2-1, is KAGVTQTPRYLIKTRGQQVTLSCSPISGHRSVSWYQQTPGQGLQFLFEYFSETQRNKGNFPGRFSGRQFSNSRSEMNVSTLELGDSALYLCASSLETVRYNEQFFGPGTRLTVL.

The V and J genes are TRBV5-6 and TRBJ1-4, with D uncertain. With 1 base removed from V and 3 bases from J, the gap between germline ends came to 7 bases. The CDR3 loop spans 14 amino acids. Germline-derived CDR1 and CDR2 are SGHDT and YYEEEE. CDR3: CASSLNWPNEKLFF. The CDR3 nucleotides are TGTGCCAGCAGCTTGAATTGGCCTAATGAAAAACTGTTTTTT. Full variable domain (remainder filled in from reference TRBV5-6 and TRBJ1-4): DAGVTQSPTHLIKTRGQQVTLRCSPKSGHDTVSWYQQALGQGPQFIFQYYEEEERQRGNFPDRFSGHQFPNYSSELNVNALLLGDSALYLCASSLNWPNEKLFFGSGTQLSVL.